This T cell receptor (beta chain) was captured in a study of control samples from healthy donors and cancer patients. Method: immunoSEQ multiplex PCR; TCRdb's copy keeps in-frame clones and lacks some. The profile shows 120,000 or so clones, more than 75% of them singletons. The germline V gene has CDR1 GTSNPN and CDR2 SVGIG (reference sequence). CDR3 length equals 13 residues. V gave up 3 bases and J gave up 7 bases; unmatched junction bases: 1. To note about this clone: Other nucleotide sequences in the sample specify the same CDR3.

The sequence was collected from a man aged 30 to 45 in good health. What was sequenced was blood. The chain recombines TRBV30 with TRBJ1-6; 9 positions agree with TRBD1. DNA of the CDR3: TGTGCCTGGAGGGGACAGGGAAATTCACCCCTCCACTTT. This gives the protein CAWRGQGNSPLHF.